The subject of this entry is one TCR beta chain. The record originates from a study of blood T cell repertoires in COVID-19. About the study: PBMCs, B-cell-depleted T cells, or T cells provided the cDNA or gDNA that made up the material.

The table came from immunoSEQ multiplex PCR; TCRdb's copy has only in-frame clones and leaves some out. Of some 320,000 clones in the sample, around 88% were seen once. CDR3 length equals 14 residues. Germline V lookup: CDR1 GTSNPN, CDR2 SVGIG (reference sequence). J was trimmed by 7 bases and V by 2 bases; bases with no gene match: 9. Material: peripheral blood. The clonotype comes from a woman aged 25 to 39 who had recovered from COVID-19. The chain carries TRBV30 and TRBJ1-1, with TRBD1 identical over 8 bases. CDR3: CAWSRVGQVIEAFF. The CDR3 DNA sequence: TGTGCCTGGAGTCGCGTGGGACAGGTGATTGAAGCTTTCTTT.